This T cell receptor beta chain derives from a study of OX40 agonist ivuxolimab in advanced cancers. Background on the whole study: The costimulatory receptor OX40 (CD134) was targeted by ivuxolimab, a fully human IgG2 agonistic monoclonal antibody. Among the approximately 50 dose-escalation patients, approximately 20 had hepatocellular carcinoma, around 15 melanoma, 9 renal cell carcinoma and 9 head and neck cancer. Intravenous ivuxolimab was administered to patients every 2 weeks at six dose levels: 0.01, 0.1, 0.3, 1.5, 3 and 10 mg/kg. Patients were allowed to have had prior anti-PD-1, anti-PD-L1 or anti-CTLA-4 therapy, and 40% of the dose-escalation patients had previously received checkpoint inhibitors. The purpose of peripheral TCRbeta sequencing was to test whether ivuxolimab changed TCR sequence diversity and led to clonal T-cell expansion. Partial responses occurred in three dose-escalation patients: two with cutaneous melanoma and one with hepatocellular carcinoma. In the dose-escalation cohort, 82.7% of patients were male, and the mean age was roughly 60 years, with a range of about 20 to 79. The paper covers the monotherapy dose-escalation part of the phase I ivuxolimab trial, which included N ≈ 50 patients.

Including the terminal cysteine and phenylalanine, the CDR3 comprises 19 residues. The kept DNA is CDR3 alone, 57 bases in frame from the first base. V lost 6 bases and J lost 1 base; the stretch between them is 26 bases long. The germline V gene yields MRHNA for CDR1 and SNTAGT for CDR2. What the research found in general, with its limitations: After ivuxolimab, CD8+ T cells had more expanded clones than CD4+ T cells on average. At doses from 0.1 to 3.0 mg/kg, clonal expansion was seen in both CD4+ and CD8+ blood T cells between baseline and week 6. Which antigens the clonally expanded peripheral T cells were specific for was not determined. In the 0.1-3.0 mg/kg groups, partial responders had among the lowest normalized peripheral clonal expansion, particularly in CD8+ T cells. Low levels of normalized T-cell clonal expansion were also seen in some patients who did not respond.

Patients with a history of autoimmune disease or receiving systemic immunosuppression were excluded from the trial. Peripheral blood for TCR sequencing was drawn from every dose cohort at baseline, at cycle 4 day 1 and at cycle 7 day 1. Samples were obtained from an open-label, multicenter, first-in-human phase I dose-escalation trial of ivuxolimab. Adults with locally advanced or metastatic melanoma, renal cell, hepatocellular, or head and neck squamous cell carcinoma were enrolled in the trial. Before TCR sequencing, CD4+ T cells and CD8+ T cells from peripheral blood were sorted into separate populations. A remark on this clone: Its target antigen remains unknown. No much larger clone exists at a distance of one base, and base qualities are not known.

Genomic DNA was extracted from sorted cells for sequencing of the TCRbeta CDR3 region. The immunoSEQ Assay was used for sequencing of TCRbeta CDR3 regions. TCRdb retrieved this table from immuneACCESS and kept in-frame rearrangements only. Not all clones are present; in checked studies, unresolved V genes account for under half, and no reason is known for the remainder. Here the sample has tens of thousands of clones; nearly 90% occur a single time. The ten largest clones capture over 9% of the sample. Here the chain combines TRBV6-4 and TRBJ2-3; matching of 5 bases hints at TRBD2 as the D gene. The sequence was obtained from an adult with an advanced solid tumor such as melanoma, head and neck, liver or kidney cancer. The sequenced sample was CD4+ or CD8+ T cells sorted from blood, obtained in a trial of the OX40 agonist ivuxolimab. At the DNA level, the sequence is TGTGCCAGCAGACGGGGTCGGTATTTGGCGGCGCCTTGCACAGATACGCAGTATTTT. This yields the protein CASRRGRYLAAPCTDTQYF.